These T cell receptor beta chains were read from a single sample in a study of identical twins. TCRdb re-called the 5' RACE reads with MiXCR, one entry per CDR3 protein. Among hundreds of thousands of distinct CDR3 sequences listed, roughly 7% were seen once. The sample was also linked to a second study, of yellow fever vaccine responses in identical twins.

Sequencing was done on a sample of memory (CD45RO+) T cells sorted from blood. These receptors were obtained from a woman aged 18-30 years in good health. Both conserved end residues are trimmed from each CDR3. Each record gives: V gene, J gene, D gene, CDR3 protein. The D gene is left open where the match is weak.

TRBV12-3/TRBV12-4	TRBJ2-3	NA	ASSRLNGDTQY
TRBV12-3/TRBV12-4	TRBJ2-2	NA	ASSFGGTGELF
TRBV19	TRBJ2-1	TRBD1	ASSISGTGNNEQF
TRBV4-1	TRBJ1-2	NA	ASSQDPASRLGYT
TRBV24-1	TRBJ2-5	NA	ATSAATGPGETQY
TRBV7-2	TRBJ2-2	NA	ASSSQSLNTGELF
TRBV20-1	TRBJ1-1	NA	SSTEDLNTEAF
TRBV6-1	TRBJ2-2	TRBD1	ASSALVGDRDTGELF
TRBV20-1	TRBJ1-2	NA	SAPAPQGKANYGYT
TRBV4-1	TRBJ2-3	TRBD2	ASSQGIWTSTTDTQY
TRBV5-6	TRBJ2-2	TRBD2	ASSAAGYKRENTGELF
TRBV28	TRBJ1-3	NA	ASSTQTVSSGNTIY
TRBV6-5	TRBJ1-3	NA	ASSYYAGVAPGNTIY
TRBV5-1	TRBJ2-1	NA	ASSLDWGNNEQF
TRBV5-1	TRBJ2-3	NA	ASSLELLGDTQY
TRBV12-2	TRBJ2-7	NA	ASPPGQDLGQY
TRBV11-2	TRBJ2-1	NA	ASSPGTRRRSNEQF
TRBV21-1	TRBJ2-7	NA	ASSKEETSGSLDEQY
TRBV28	TRBJ2-1	TRBD2	ASWAGGYEQF
TRBV7-8	TRBJ1-2	NA	ASSLGRGVGYT
TRBV20-1	TRBJ2-1	TRBD1	SARAGTAYNEQF
TRBV28	TRBJ1-1	NA	ASKKVGQGFTEAF
TRBV25-1	TRBJ2-7	NA	ASSEWGDSYEQY
TRBV11-2	TRBJ1-3	TRBD1	ASSQNQGGGNTIY
TRBV20-1	TRBJ2-1	NA	SASRDLEQF
TRBV6-1	TRBJ2-3	NA	ASSDDPGSADTQY
TRBV5-1	TRBJ2-1	NA	ASSLGLVSLYNEQF
TRBV12-3/TRBV12-4	TRBJ2-5	TRBD2	ASSFSSGVFQETQY
TRBV5-1	TRBJ2-5	NA	ASSLATSRETQY
TRBV20-1	TRBJ2-1	TRBD2	SAGLAGDEQF
TRBV12-3/TRBV12-4	TRBJ2-7	NA	ASRYSGSSYEQY
TRBV29-1	TRBJ2-1	TRBD1	SAKQGNNEQF
TRBV7-6	TRBJ2-3	TRBD2	ASSLGTSGSTDTQY
TRBV7-8	TRBJ2-1	TRBD2	ASSLPTSGGYNEQF
TRBV10-3	TRBJ2-1	TRBD2	AISEAVSSGSPGQF
TRBV28	TRBJ2-1	NA	ASSLRIALSYNEQF
TRBV9	TRBJ1-1	NA	ASSVSGQNTEAF
TRBV5-1	TRBJ2-3	NA	ASSLGRGRNTDTQY
TRBV7-9	TRBJ2-2	TRBD1	ASSTRQGAGGELF
TRBV19	TRBJ1-2	NA	ASQTGGGRLPSLNGYT
TRBV5-1	TRBJ1-2	NA	ASSDNRASYT
TRBV6-4	TRBJ2-3	TRBD2	ASSALAGVTDTQY
TRBV3-1	TRBJ1-1	TRBD1	ASSRGTEAEAF
TRBV3-1	TRBJ2-2	TRBD2	ASSQGLAGITGELF
TRBV3-1	TRBJ2-3	NA	ASGARDTQY
TRBV15	TRBJ2-1	NA	ATSQGGFNNEQF
TRBV12-3/TRBV12-4	TRBJ2-4	TRBD2	ASTTSAGENIQY